This T cell receptor (beta chain) is from a study of T cells after yellow fever vaccination. Study background: With SMART-Seq v4 Ultra Low Input, the fractions containing low cell numbers were prepared. The study's findings and limits: Peaking faster, on day 5 versus 15, the secondary response was nonetheless weaker. Among all clonotypes, a small share was observed in both CD4 and CD8 compartments. Most primary-vaccination clones recurred post-booster (nearly 98% CD4, 85% to 90% CD8).

Germline assignment: CDR1 MGHRA and CDR2 YSYEKL. This CDR3 spans 17 amino acids. The V segment lost 1 base and the J segment 3 bases; nucleotides outside the gene matches: 9. This clonotype was picked up a small number of times. What it binds is unknown. TCRdb reprocessed the 5' RACE reads via MiXCR and lists one record per CDR3 protein. The sample has under 250,000 distinct CDR3 sequences, roughly 3% seen once; the top ten hold less than 3.5%. The source of this sequence is a man aged 18-30 years who received the YFV17D yellow fever vaccine. This chain joins TRBV4-1 and TRBJ2-1; 7 positions agree with TRBD2. Sequences were derived from CD4+ T cells sorted from PBMCs, sampled 10 days after the yellow fever booster vaccination. CDR3 protein: CASSQGLARGRYNEQFF. CDR3 bases: TGCGCCAGCAGCCAAGGACTAGCCCGCGGTCGCTACAATGAGCAGTTCTTC.